Listed here are 28 T cell receptor beta chains from one sample, sequenced in a study of cytomegalovirus exposure and HLA in healthy donors. Primers included in the PCR were 60 Vbeta and 13 Jbeta primers. Method: immunoSEQ multiplex PCR; TCRdb's copy keeps in-frame clones and lacks some. The sample has 100,000 to 150,000 clones, about 80% seen once. Sequencing was carried out using PBMCs. Source of these receptors: a man aged 25-40 years in good health and CMV-seronegative.

The chain uses TRBV9 and TRBJ2-2; the D gene is possibly TRBD1 (6 bases). The CDR3 totals 15 residues. V lost 3 bases and J lost 1, with 10 bases in between. Germline-derived CDR1 and CDR2 are SGDLS and YYNGEE. Written as DNA, the CDR3 is TGTGCCAGCAGCGAGACGGGACAGAACACCGGGGAGCTGTTTTTT. Its protein product is CASSETGQNTGELFF.

V is TRBV19 and J is TRBJ1-1; TRBD1 might be the D (5 bases). In germline, CDR1 is LNHDA, CDR2 SQIVND (reference sequence). The length of the CDR3 is 15 residues. V was pared by 6 bases and J by 3 bases, with 17 bases between. CDR3 amino acids: CASSLTGGRDTEAFF. The DNA for the CDR3 is TGTGCCAGTAGCCTTACCGGGGGACGGGACACTGAAGCTTTCTTT.

The rearrangement uses TRBV5-5 and TRBJ2-1; D gene uncertain. The germline CDR1 and CDR2 sequences are SGHKS and YYEKEE (reference sequence). V was trimmed by 1 base and J by 9 bases, leaving 11 bases between them. CDR3 size: 13 residues. For the CDR3, the DNA is TGTGCCAGCAGCTTGCAGTCGCCAACTGAGCAGTTCTTC. Translating gives CASSLQSPTEQFF.

This chain links TRBV21-1 with TRBJ2-1; the D call in the table, TRBD1, was not verified against the DNA. TRBV21-1 is recorded as a pseudogene. This CDR3 has 20 amino acids. The CDR3 nucleotides read TGTGCCAGCAGCAAATCCGCAACGCCCAGGGGGCGGGAGACCTACAATGAGCAGTTCTTC. It yields the protein CASSKSATPRGRETYNEQFF.

The table lists this clone with a few counts. The rearrangement links TRBV5-1 to TRBJ2-7; TRBD1 agrees at 9 bases. The CDR3 sequence is 14 residues long. With 6 bases clipped from V and 6 bases from J, the junction kept 10 bases outside the gene matches. Germline loops: CDR1 SGHRS, CDR2 YFSETQ. The CDR3 spells CASKSTGTGSEQYF. The CDR3, as DNA: TGCGCCAGCAAGTCGACCGGGACAGGGTCCGAGCAGTACTTC.

V gene TRBV4-3 combines with J gene TRBJ2-7; 8 bases align to TRBD2. The J segment lost 9 bases and the V segment lost 5 bases, leaving 15 bases of the junction unmatched. The CDR3 has 15 amino acids. Germline assignment: CDR1 LGHNA and CDR2 YSLEER. CDR3 sequence (DNA): TGCGCCAGCAGCGACACTAGCGGAAGGGGGGTGCGGCAGTACTTC. Encoded protein: CASSDTSGRGVRQYF.

This clone was seen once. The V and J genes are TRBV9 and TRBJ2-2; 8 bases map to TRBD2. Per the germline V gene, CDR1 is SGDLS and CDR2 is YYNGEE. The ends lost 0 bases at V and 1 base at J; junction bases unmatched: 5. The CDR3 consists of 17 residues. DNA for the CDR3: TGTGCCAGCAGCGTAGGTACTAGCGGTCAGAACACCGGGGAGCTGTTTTTT. The encoded protein is CASSVGTSGQNTGELFF.

This chain links TRBV6-5 with TRBJ1-1; D is possibly TRBD1 (5 bases). Deletions cut 3 bases from V and 6 bases from J, with 17 bases between. Germline CDR1 and CDR2: MNHEY and SVGAGI. The CDR3 runs to 15 residues. CDR3: CASSYFRREKAEAFF. CDR3 DNA: TGTGCCAGCAGTTATTTCCGCAGGGAAAAGGCTGAAGCTTTCTTT.

The gene calls are TRBV7-9 and TRBJ1-4; TRBD1 agrees at 9 bases. The CDR3 contains 16 residues. Germline V CDR1 and CDR2: SEHNR, FQNEAQ (reference sequence). The trim removed 3 bases at V and 1 base at J, leaving 3 bases unmatched. The CDR3 here is CASSFDRGETNEKLFF. The CDR3, as DNA: TGTGCCAGCAGCTTTGACAGGGGGGAAACTAATGAAAAACTGTTTTTT.

This chain uses TRBV19 with TRBJ2-2; 7 nucleotides match TRBD1. Per germline, CDR1 LNHDA and CDR2 SQIVND (reference sequence). Trimming removed 4 bases from V and 0 bases from J; junction bases left unmatched: 5. This CDR3 is 16 amino acids long. The CDR3 protein is CASSKRTGANTGELFF. For the CDR3, the DNA is TGTGCCAGTAGTAAGAGGACAGGTGCGAACACCGGGGAGCTGTTTTTT.

The V and J genes are TRBV12-5 and TRBJ2-1, with unresolved D. Per germline, CDR1 LGHNT and CDR2 FRNRAP. The length of the CDR3 is 16 residues. V shed 7 bases and J shed 4 bases, with 20 bases lying between them. The CDR3 sequence is CASASVSSSLYNEQFF. CDR3 DNA sequence: TGTGCTAGTGCCTCCGTTTCCTCGAGCCTTTACAATGAGCAGTTCTTC.

CDR3 DNA: TGTGCCACCGGAAGACTTCTAGCGGGAGGAATAAATACGCAGTATTTT. It codes for CATGRLLAGGINTQYF. The V and J genes are TRBV15 and TRBJ2-3; TRBD2 aligns across 11 bases. This CDR3 is 16 amino acids long. CDR1 LNHNV and CDR2 YYDKDF come from the germline V gene (reference sequence). V shed 8 bases, J shed 7 bases, and the junction held 14 bases outside the gene matches.

The V gene is TRBV19, the J gene TRBJ2-7, with unresolved D. V gave up 6 bases and J gave up 0 bases, with 3 bases separating them. The V gene's germline CDR1 is LNHDA and CDR2 SQIVND (reference sequence). The CDR3 has 11 amino acids. The CDR3 sequence: CASSNSYEQYF. CDR3 coding DNA: TGTGCCAGTAGCAACTCCTACGAGCAGTACTTC.

The rearrangement joins TRBV9 to TRBJ1-4; 7 nucleotides align to TRBD1. CDR3 size: 14 residues. The germline V gene has CDR1 SGDLS and CDR2 YYNGEE. V shed 3 bases and J 4 bases; nucleotides not matched to a gene: 3. CDR3 nucleotide sequence: TGTGCCAGCAGCGCGGGACAGATTAATGAAAAACTGTTTTTT. The encoded protein is CASSAGQINEKLFF.

This chain joins TRBV4-1 and TRBJ1-4, with 11 bases matching TRBD1. The V gene's germline CDR1 is MGHRA and CDR2 YSYEKL. Trimming removed 1 base from V and 2 bases from J; junction bases left unmatched: 9. This CDR3 comprises 19 residues. For the CDR3, the DNA is TGCGCCAGCAGCCAAGTCCACGGACAGGGGGCGTCGACTAATGAAAAACTGTTTTTT. Translated, it gives CASSQVHGQGASTNEKLFF.

The rearrangement links TRBV7-2 to TRBJ2-3; 9 bases align to TRBD1. V shed 5 bases, J shed 4 bases, and the junction held 10 bases outside the gene matches. This CDR3 comprises 16 residues. Germline CDR1 and CDR2: SGHTA and FQGNSA. The CDR3 loop is CASSPILTGGADTQYF. DNA of the CDR3: TGTGCCAGCAGCCCGATCCTAACAGGGGGCGCAGATACGCAGTATTTT.

This sequence joins TRBV9 and TRBJ2-5; 11 bases match TRBD2. In germline, CDR1 is SGDLS, CDR2 YYNGEE. J gave up 5 bases and V 0 bases, and 6 bases lay outside the gene matches. The CDR3 has 16 amino acids. In DNA form, the CDR3 reads TGTGCCAGCAGCGTAGATTTAGCGGGAGGGCCGGAGACCCAGTACTTC. Residues: CASSVDLAGGPETQYF.

The rearrangement links TRBV10-3 to TRBJ2-1, with 10 bases matching TRBD1. The CDR3 loop spans 13 amino acids. Germline V lookup: CDR1 ENHRY, CDR2 SYGVKD. The V and J ends lost 10 bases and 8 bases, in that order; junction bases with no gene match: 8. Here the CDR3 reads CASRTGGDDEQFF. In DNA form, the CDR3 reads TGTGCCAGCCGGACAGGGGGGGATGATGAGCAGTTCTTC.

The sample holds one count of this clone. Germline is not matched at one junction end, which may reflect a read error. The chain links TRBV7-9 to TRBJ2-7, with D tentatively TRBD1 (6 bases). Germline values: CDR1 SEHNR, CDR2 FQNEAQ (reference sequence). The CDR3 has 12 residues. DNA of the CDR3: TGTTCCAGCAGCTGGACAGTAGCCGAGCAGTACTTC. This sequence encodes CSSSWTVAEQYF.

This clone was seen only once. This chain links TRBV30 with TRBJ1-5; no reliable D call. V shed 3 bases and J shed 0 bases, with 6 bases lying between them. The CDR3 length is 13 residues. Germline-derived CDR1 and CDR2 are GTSNPN and SVGIG (reference sequence). CDR3 nucleotide sequence: TGTGCCTGGAGCCCCAATAGCAATCAGCCCCAGCATTTT. This gives the protein CAWSPNSNQPQHF.

This chain connects TRBV4-1 to TRBJ2-1; 10 bases are shared with TRBD2. Germline-derived CDR1 and CDR2 are MGHRA and YSYEKL. The CDR3 has 16 amino acids. The trim removed 3 bases at V and 3 bases at J, leaving 5 bases unmatched. The CDR3: CASSQITSGDYNEQFF. The CDR3 DNA sequence: TGCGCCAGCAGCCAGATTACTAGCGGGGACTACAATGAGCAGTTCTTC.

The chain combines TRBV7-9 with TRBJ2-7, with 8 bases matching TRBD2. The CDR3 consists of 16 residues. Germline loops: CDR1 SEHNR, CDR2 FQNEAQ (reference sequence). The ends lost 0 bases at V and 0 bases at J; junction bases unmatched: 4. The CDR3 DNA sequence: TGTGCCAGCAGCTTAGCGCCAAGCGGGGGCTCCTACGAGCAGTACTTC. Its protein product is CASSLAPSGGSYEQYF.

A remark on this clone: The junction departs from the called germline gene at one end, perhaps through a read error. The chain joins TRBV5-6 to TRBJ1-2, with D unclear. The CDR3 contains 18 residues. Germline CDR1 reads SGHDT; CDR2 reads YYEEEE. In DNA form, the CDR3 reads TGTGCCAGCAGCTTGATCCAGACGACTACCTTTACTAACTATGGCTACCCCTTC. Protein sequence: CASSLIQTTTFTNYGYPF.

J is TRBJ1-5 and V is TRBV19; D may be TRBD1 (6 bases). This CDR3 is 13 amino acids long. Trimming removed 7 bases from V and 7 bases from J, with 14 bases in between. Germline lookup yields CDR1 LNHDA and CDR2 SQIVND (reference sequence). The CDR3 loop reads CASTVTGPQPQHF. The CDR3 DNA is TGTGCCAGTACCGTGACAGGCCCCCAGCCCCAGCATTTT.

CDR3 coding DNA: TGTGCCAGTAAAGAGGCAGGGGAAATTGGCGAGCAGTACTTC. It specifies CASKEAGEIGEQYF. The V call is TRBV19, the J call TRBJ2-7; TRBD1 might be the D (6 bases). The length of the CDR3 is 14 residues. Trimming took 7 bases from V and 6 from J, leaving 19 bases between them. The germline gives CDR1 LNHDA, CDR2 SQIVND (reference sequence).

This clone was detected only a few times. CDR3 amino acids: CASRRTGVFTEAFF. The CDR3 coding sequence is TGTGCCAGCAGGAGGACAGGGGTTTTCACTGAAGCTTTCTTT. The rearrangement uses TRBV7-3 and TRBJ1-1, with 9 bases lining up with TRBD1. Germline CDR1 SGHTA, CDR2 FQGTGA. CDR3 length: 14 amino acids. The V segment lost 6 bases and the J segment 4 bases; nucleotides outside the gene matches: 6.

The V call is TRBV4-3, the J call TRBJ2-7; the D is unclear. Trimming stripped 0 bases from V and 2 bases from J, with 11 bases between. Looked up from germline, CDR1 is LGHNA and CDR2 is YSLEER. CDR3 length: 15 residues. The CDR3 nucleotides read TGCGCCAGCAGCCAAGAATCACACACTACCTACGAGCAGTACTTC. The encoded protein is CASSQESHTTYEQYF.

The CDR3 region has the DNA TGTGCCACCAGCAGAGAACGGACAGGGTACAATGAGCAGTTCTTC. It yields the protein CATSRERTGYNEQFF. The rearrangement links TRBV15 to TRBJ2-1, with 8 bases that match TRBD1. Trimming at V came to 0 bases and at J to 4 bases, leaving 2 bases not matched to a gene. CDR1 is LNHNV, CDR2 YYDKDF, per germline (reference sequence). CDR3 length: 15 residues. Full variable domain (rest looked up from reference TRBV15 and TRBJ2-1): DAMVIQNPRYQVTQFGKPVTLSCSQTLNHNVMYWYQQKSSQAPKLLFHYYDKDFNNEADTPDNFQSRRPNTSFCFLDIRSPGLGDTAMYLCATSRERTGYNEQFFGPGTRLTVL.